This T cell receptor (beta chain) was found in a study of blood T cell repertoires in COVID-19 (dated by TCRdb to the early 2020s). For the study in its entirety: Collaborator samples came from the United States, Italy and Spain and covered acute and convalescent phases of COVID-19. Subjects who had been exposed to COVID-19, were actively infected with it, or had recovered from it provided the deeply sampled blood TCRbeta repertoires that made up the dataset. A freely available public database, intended as a resource for researchers studying the immune response to SARS-CoV-2, is where the repertoires were released. Where available, HLA class I and class II types were taken from metadata supplied by the sample provider and were not determined by assay-based typing. The material from the prospective study consisted of cDNA or gDNA derived from T cells, B-cell-depleted T cells, or PBMCs. The samples were drawn from the first 160 participants of the ongoing ImmuneRACE study and from 1,254 subjects provided by 6 global collaborators. The sample metadata nearly always contained a de-identified subject ID, COVID-19 status, age in years and sex. Study-level results and caveats: How much clinical and demographic metadata was included differed by source and by participant, and the metadata was provided uncurated.

Turning to this clone: The antigen it binds to is not known. Base qualities were left out, and no much larger clone turns up one base away. Other DNA sequences in the same sample also yield this CDR3.

TCRbeta CDR3 regions were amplified from genomic DNA using the immunoSEQ Assay, a bias-controlled multiplex PCR. The authors' analysis ran thus. Nucleated cell counts per sample were estimated from amplification of reference gene primers within the assay. To quantify the absolute abundance of each unique TCRbeta CDR3 rearrangement, sequence reads were collapsed and filtered. For each sample, productive Simpson clonality was calculated by taking the square root of Simpson's diversity index across productive rearrangements. TCRdb re-hosts the immuneACCESS table, in-frame sequences only. Its copies lack some clones; in the studies checked, an unresolved V gene accounts for under half of them, and the cause for the rest is not known. The V and J calls and clone size are taken from that table; D and trimming were inferred from the DNA. The sample includes about 200,000 clones, with 85% to 90% observed a single time. Less than 4% of the sample goes to the ten largest clones.

The CDR3 covers 13 residues, taking in both the cysteine and the phenylalanine. The DNA shown is the 39-base CDR3, in frame from base 1. V is shortened by 3 bases, J by 1 base, and the region joining them spans 6 bases. Participants in the prospective study were enrolled through a virtual design, were aged roughly 18 to 90 years, and lived in some 24 United States geographic areas. In the prospective study, cohorts were assigned on the basis of participant-reported clinical history obtained from a screening survey and a study questionnaire. In the prospective study, whole blood, serum and a nasopharyngeal or oropharyngeal swab were collected from each participant by mobile phlebotomists. Participants in the prospective study had the option to provide additional blood draws and questionnaires over an approximately 2-month period. Prospective study blood samples were shipped either frozen or at room temperature before DNA extraction.

This TCR was sampled from a woman in her thirties with acute COVID-19. In this chain, TRBV12-3 or TRBV12-4 is recombined with TRBJ1-1; TRBD1 is perhaps the D gene, given 5 matching bases. The source material was PBMCs or T cells enriched from blood (not recorded which). The CDR3 in this case is CASSLGQNTEAFF. The DNA reads TGTGCCAGCAGTTTGGGGCAGAACACTGAAGCTTTCTTT.